One sample yielded the 22 T cell receptor beta chains listed below, sequenced in a study of T cells expressing NK-cell markers. TCRdb reanalyzed the 5' RACE reads, giving one entry per CDR3 protein sequence and no DNA. Here the sample table reports under 500,000 distinct CDR3 sequences. The material sequenced was blood T cells: a sorted CD56 or NKG2C T cell subset, CD4+ or CD8+ T cells, or bulk PBMC T cells (not recorded which). The origin of the receptors is a woman between 18 and 75 years old in good health.

The genes are TRBV7-9 and TRBJ2-7. The CDR3 contains 14 residues. The germline V gene has CDR1 SEHNR and CDR2 FQNEAQ (reference sequence). CDR3 protein: CASSLSGGGGEQYF.

The CDR3 loop is CATSTWDTGTTEAFF. This chain joins TRBV15 and TRBJ1-1; TCRdb picks TRBD1, but there is no DNA to check that call. The CDR3 consists of 15 residues. Per germline, CDR1 LNHNV and CDR2 YYDKDF (reference sequence).

This chain links TRBV4-3 with TRBJ1-1. The CDR3 spans 14 residues. Germline V gene lookup returns CDR1 LGHNA and CDR2 YSLEER. CDR3 in amino acids: CASSQGRANTEAFF.

The chain recombines TRBV6-5 with TRBJ1-2. This CDR3 has 15 amino acids. Germline V CDR1 and CDR2: MNHEY, SVGAGI. The CDR3 loop reads CASSYDPGGNDGYTF.

V and J are TRBV4-1 and TRBJ1-4. This CDR3 contains 17 residues. Germline V gene sequence: CDR1 MGHRA, CDR2 YSYEKL. The CDR3 reads CASSQDQVGSGNEKLFF.

The gene calls are TRBV20-1 and TRBJ1-1. Per germline, CDR1 DFQATT and CDR2 SNEGSKA (reference sequence). The CDR3 is 14 residues long. CDR3 in amino acids: CSAPFGSRNTEAFF.

The V call is TRBV10-3, the J call TRBJ2-7; the TRBD2 assignment by TCRdb is unverifiable without DNA. Germline V gene data show CDR1 as ENHRY and CDR2 as SYGVKD. This CDR3 has 14 residues. The CDR3 sequence: CAISPAGTNYEQYF.

The genes are TRBV10-3 and TRBJ1-1; the D gene TCRdb calls, TRBD1, cannot be checked with no DNA. Germline V gene data show CDR1 as ENHRY and CDR2 as SYGVKD. This CDR3 is 15 amino acids long. The CDR3 protein is CAISEATGGGTEAFF.

The CDR3 is CSASASGPNQETQYF. V and J are TRBV20-1 and TRBJ2-5; the D gene TCRdb calls, TRBD2, cannot be checked with no DNA. The CDR3 has 15 amino acids. From germline, CDR1 is DFQATT and CDR2 SNEGSKA (reference sequence).

The gene calls are TRBV20-1 and TRBJ2-7. The CDR3 is 12 amino acids. The germline gives CDR1 DFQATT, CDR2 SNEGSKA (reference sequence). CDR3 region: CSARVADREQYF.

The chain links TRBV12-3 or TRBV12-4 to TRBJ2-5; the TRBD1 assignment by TCRdb is unverifiable without DNA. There are 13 residues in the CDR3. CDR3: CASSPSGGETQYF.

The chain couples TRBV6-2 or TRBV6-3 to TRBJ2-1; TCRdb lists TRBD1, though no DNA is available to test this call. Germline V lookup: CDR1 MNHEY, CDR2 SVGEGT. CDR3 length: 14 amino acids. Here the CDR3 reads CASSQGGTYNEQFF.

The rearrangement joins TRBV7-2 to TRBJ2-3. The CDR3 runs to 14 residues. Per the germline V gene, CDR1 is SGHTA and CDR2 is FQGNSA. The CDR3 region is CASSLFASTDTQYF.

The gene calls are TRBV5-1 and TRBJ2-1; TCRdb outputs TRBD1, but without DNA this stays unchecked. The CDR3 has 16 residues. Looked up from germline, CDR1 is SGHRS and CDR2 is YFSETQ. The CDR3 is CASSLGQRGYLNEQFF.

The chain has TRBV19 and TRBJ1-1. This CDR3 contains 14 residues. CDR1 and CDR2 from the germline V gene are LNHDA and SQIVND (reference sequence). The CDR3 protein is CASSIGPADTEAFF. The full variable domain, completed using reference TRBV19 and TRBJ1-1, is DGGITQSPKYLFRKEGQNVTLSCEQNLNHDAMYWYRQDPGQGLRLIYYSQIVNDFQKGDIAEGYSVSREKKESFPLTVTSAQKNPTAFYLCASSIGPADTEAFFGQGTRLTVV.

The chain employs TRBV20-1 and TRBJ2-3; no DNA is available, so the TRBD1 call from TCRdb remains unchecked. This CDR3 is built from 14 residues. Germline CDR1 is DFQATT and CDR2 is SNEGSKA (reference sequence). The CDR3: CSARDSVGADTQYF.

This sequence joins TRBV2 and TRBJ2-1; TCRdb reports TRBD2, a call that lacks DNA to check it against. Germline V gene data show CDR1 as SNHLY and CDR2 as FYNNEI. CDR3 length: 16 residues. The CDR3 loop is CASSEDQAGGQNEQFF.

This chain uses TRBV2 with TRBJ2-1; TCRdb indicates TRBD2, and absent DNA this call remains unverified. The CDR3 has 15 amino acids. Germline assignment: CDR1 SNHLY and CDR2 FYNNEI. CDR3 loop: CASKKGLAGRDEQFF.

This rearrangement joins TRBV7-2 to TRBJ1-5; the TCRdb D gene call, TRBD1, has no DNA to confirm it. This CDR3 is 15 amino acids long. The V gene's germline CDR1 is SGHTA and CDR2 FQGNSA. The CDR3 protein is CASSPGPPYNQPQHF.

The V and J genes are TRBV12-3 or TRBV12-4 and TRBJ2-7; lacking DNA, the TRBD1 call made by TCRdb goes unchecked. This CDR3 has 14 amino acids. CDR3 region: CASSSGNSYYEQYF.

The chain employs TRBV5-1 and TRBJ2-7; TCRdb picks TRBD2, but there is no DNA to check that call. The V gene's germline CDR1 is SGHRS and CDR2 YFSETQ. The CDR3 contains 14 residues. The CDR3 is CASSYREGSYEQYF.

This chain joins TRBV7-8 and TRBJ2-3; TCRdb picks TRBD2, but there is no DNA to check that call. Germline CDR1 is SGHVS and CDR2 is FQNEAQ. This CDR3 is 12 amino acids long. The CDR3 region is CASSPERNTQYF. Combining the CDR3 with reference TRBV7-8 and TRBJ2-3 gives the whole variable domain GAGVSQSPRYKVAKRGQDVALRCDPISGHVSLFWYQQALGQGPEFLTYFQNEAQLDKSGLPSDRFFAERPEGSVSTLKIQRTQQEDSAVYLCASSPERNTQYFGPGTRLTVL.